The clone carrying this T cell receptor (beta chain) appeared a few times. Sequencing used immunoSEQ multiplex PCR; TCRdb keeps in-frame clones, though not all of them. The data contain about 99,000 clones, roughly half of them seen just once; the ten biggest clones take up over 13%. The data derive from a study of shared clonotypes between healthy human individuals. This clonotype was obtained from a woman between 40 and 55 years old in good health. Some clones in this sample may be carry-over from other donors' samples. The sequenced sample was PBMCs.

CDR3 region: CASSLSHNQPQHF. CDR3 in DNA: TGTGCCAGCAGCTTATCGCATAATCAGCCCCAGCATTTT. This chain uses TRBV7-2 with TRBJ1-5, with D uncertain. V was pared by 2 bases and J by 4 bases, with 6 bases between. CDR3 length equals 13 residues. Germline assignment: CDR1 SGHTA and CDR2 FQGNSA.